This T cell receptor (beta chain) comes out of a study of neurological immune-mediated disorders. Every sequencing run returned over 190 million TCR-beta sequences, which were derived from 15-18 subjects. In TCRdb, the 5' RACE reads were re-called with MiXCR into one record per CDR3 protein. In the table there are 50,000 to 55,000 distinct CDR3 sequences, 10% of which are singletons. Study-level findings and limits: HTLV-1-associated myelopathy led in TCR clonal expansion, while multiple sclerosis ranked lowest, below healthy controls.

In its sample, this clonotype was seen many times. Its antigen is currently unknown. The source of this sequence is a man in his 70s with HTLV-1-associated myelopathy (HAM/TSP). Sequenced sample: PBMCs.

CDR3 region: CASRAGFVETQYF. In DNA, the CDR3 is TGTGCCAGCAGAGCGGGTTTTGTGGAGACCCAGTACTTC. J is TRBJ2-5 and V is TRBV6-2 or TRBV6-3, with D possibly TRBD2 on 6 matching bases. V lost 6 bases and J 5 bases, leaving 13 bases between the germline ends. Germline-derived CDR1 and CDR2 are MNHEY and SVGEGT. The CDR3 is 13 amino acids.